This T cell receptor (beta chain) was recorded in a study of blood T cells in healthy people across ages. Study summary: The capture of about one barcoded beta molecule per two T cells was achieved by template switching.

Between the trimmed V and J ends, which lost 5 bases and 0 bases, there was a span of 10 bases. The CDR3 runs 15 residues. Per the germline V gene, CDR1 is SGHTA and CDR2 is FQGTGA. This clonotype occurred a few times. PCR was performed a second time for about 6 to 12 cycles using a sample-barcoded 5' primer and a J-beta primer mix. TCRdb passed the 5' RACE reads through MiXCR, listing each CDR3 protein once. In the table there are 1.5 million to 2 million distinct CDR3 sequences, 28% of which are singletons. Donors were systemically healthy Caucasian individuals from Russia aged about 6 to 95 years. The sequence was collected from a woman in her 30s in good health. Sequencing used blood. The chain carries TRBV7-3 and TRBJ1-4; D ambiguous. CDR3 in DNA: TGTGCCAGCAGCCCAGTAGACGCAACTAATGAAAAACTGTTTTTT. Translation: CASSPVDATNEKLFF.